A single sample gave rise to the 7 T cell receptor beta chains below, sequenced in a study of T cell responses to AZD1222 COVID-19 vaccine. Clones were sequenced by immunoSEQ multiplex PCR, and TCRdb holds only the in-frame ones, with some missing. This table has fewer than 75,000 clones, over 75% appearing once. The sample in question was peripheral blood, obtained on day 0 of AZD1222 vaccination. These receptors came from an adult in good health.

The gene calls are TRBV19 and TRBJ2-6, with 8 nucleotides matching TRBD2. The CDR3 sequence is 19 residues long. V lost 3 bases and J lost 4; bases outside the gene matches: 14. Germline CDR1 is LNHDA and CDR2 is SQIVND (reference sequence). For the CDR3, the DNA is TGTGCCAGTAGTATTTTTGGCGGGGGGCCCCTAGGGGGGGCCAACGTCCTGACTTTC. It encodes CASSIFGGGPLGGANVLTF. The full variable domain, in which reference TRBV19 and TRBJ2-6 provide the parts outside the CDR3, is DGGITQSPKYLFRKEGQNVTLSCEQNLNHDAMYWYRQDPGQGLRLIYYSQIVNDFQKGDIAEGYSVSREKKESFPLTVTSAQKNPTAFYLCASSIFGGGPLGGANVLTFGAGSRLTVL.

V is TRBV6-4 and J is TRBJ2-3, with TRBD1 matching 10 bases. Germline values: CDR1 MRHNA, CDR2 SNTAGT. The CDR3 consists of 15 residues. Trimming cost V 0 bases and J 4 bases; bases outside gene matches: 1. The CDR3 here is CASSDSTGGADTQYF. The CDR3 DNA reads as TGTGCCAGCAGTGACTCGACAGGGGGCGCAGATACGCAGTATTTT.

The V call is TRBV9, the J call TRBJ2-2; D unclear. Germline V lookup: CDR1 SGDLS, CDR2 YYNGEE. CDR3 length: 14 amino acids. Trimming shortened V by 4 bases and J by 5 bases, and 12 bases separated the two germline ends. The CDR3 DNA follows: TGTGCCAGCAGCTCCCGATTGGGGACCGGGGAGCTGTTTTTT. Amino acids: CASSSRLGTGELFF.

J is TRBJ1-2 and V is TRBV7-9, with a weak D call TRBD1 (5 bases). The CDR3 consists of 14 residues. Germline CDR1 reads SEHNR; CDR2 reads FQNEAQ (reference sequence). V lost 5 bases, J lost 3 bases, and 13 bases lay in between. CDR3 sequence (DNA): TGTGCCAGCAGCGAAGCGAGGGGTTACTATGGCTACACCTTC. It encodes CASSEARGYYGYTF. Filled out from reference TRBV7-9 and TRBJ1-2, the complete variable domain reads DTGVSQNPRHKITKRGQNVTFRCDPISEHNRLYWYRQTLGQGPEFLTYFQNEAQLEKSRLLSDRFSAERPKGSFSTLEIQRTEQGDSAMYLCASSEARGYYGYTFGSGTRLTVV.

This chain links TRBV7-8 with TRBJ1-1; no definite D call. The germline V and J ends were trimmed by 4 bases and 5 bases, with 17 bases remaining between them. CDR3 length: 15 amino acids. Germline V gene sequence: CDR1 SGHVS, CDR2 FQNEAQ. DNA for the CDR3: TGTGCCAGCAGCTCCAGGACGCACCTTGGGACTGAAGCTTTCTTT. It specifies CASSSRTHLGTEAFF. The whole variable domain, remainder taken from reference TRBV7-8 and TRBJ1-1, is GAGVSQSPRYKVAKRGQDVALRCDPISGHVSLFWYQQALGQGPEFLTYFQNEAQLDKSGLPSDRFFAERPEGSVSTLKIQRTQQEDSAVYLCASSSRTHLGTEAFFGQGTRLTVV.

The gene calls are TRBV6-5 and TRBJ2-7; D uncertain. The CDR3 covers 13 residues. Trimming removed 9 bases at V and 3 bases at J, with 15 bases between. The germline CDR1 and CDR2 sequences are MNHEY and SVGAGI. CDR3 residues: CASWPPGDYEQYF. CDR3 sequence (DNA): TGTGCCAGTTGGCCTCCGGGCGACTACGAGCAGTACTTC.

The CDR3 DNA is TGTGCCAGTATGGTAAGCGGACCGGGGGTTACTGAAGCTTTCTTT. The encoded protein is CASMVSGPGVTEAFF. The chain joins TRBV19 to TRBJ1-1; D might be TRBD1 (5 bases). Germline lookup yields CDR1 LNHDA and CDR2 SQIVND (reference sequence). V lost 7 bases to trimming and J lost 5 bases, with 20 bases between them. The CDR3 sequence is 15 residues long.